Each of the 12 T cell receptor beta chains below was sequenced from the same sample in a study of long-term antiretroviral therapy in people with HIV. The assay used was immunoSEQ (version v3.0), run at survey level. Sequencing was performed with immunoSEQ multiplex PCR; in TCRdb, only in-frame clones are kept and a portion is missing. The repertoire consists of about 30,000 clones, with around 85% occurring once and the leading ten covering under 7.5%. Source: unsorted PBMCs, taken about 5 years before starting antiretroviral therapy. These receptors were collected from a man aged 45 to 65 with HIV.

J is TRBJ2-6 and V is TRBV5-1, with a weak D call TRBD2 (6 bases). Trimming stripped 3 bases from V and 2 bases from J, with 15 bases between. Germline CDR1 is SGHRS and CDR2 is YFSETQ. The CDR3 totals 17 residues. CDR3 sequence (DNA): TGCGCCAGCAGCTCGTTTGACGGAGGGGCTGGGGCCAACGTCCTGACTTTC. This codes for CASSSFDGGAGANVLTF.

Only a few counts were recorded for this clone. The chain couples TRBV5-6 to TRBJ1-5, with D hard to call. Between the trimmed V and J ends, which lost 0 bases and 5 bases, there was a span of 6 bases. CDR3 length: 13 residues. The germline gives CDR1 SGHDT, CDR2 YYEEEE. For the CDR3, the DNA is TGTGCCAGCAGCTTGGGCCCGGATCAGCCCCAGCATTTT. Amino acids: CASSLGPDQPQHF.

The CDR3 region is CASSSDRSETTEAFF. The CDR3 DNA reads TGTGCCAGCAGCTCCGACAGGAGTGAGACGACTGAAGCTTTCTTT. The genes are TRBV11-1 and TRBJ1-1; a weak D match, TRBD1 (6 bases). V was trimmed by 4 bases and J by 5 bases, leaving 17 bases between them. This CDR3 is 15 amino acids long. CDR1 and CDR2 from the germline V gene are SGHAT and FQDESV (reference sequence).

CDR3 nucleotide sequence: TGTGCCAGCAGCTCGACAGGGCCCCATACCTACGAGCAGTACTTC. Its protein is CASSSTGPHTYEQYF. The chain is built from TRBV13 and TRBJ2-7, with 7 positions matching TRBD1. The junction had 8 bases not matched to a gene; V was cut back by 4 bases and J by 2 bases. Germline lookup yields CDR1 PRHDT and CDR2 FYEKMQ (reference sequence). This CDR3 spans 15 amino acids.

V usage is TRBV6-5 and J usage is TRBJ2-7; no definite D call. V lost 6 bases and J 6 bases, leaving 9 bases between the germline ends. Germline V gene sequence: CDR1 MNHEY, CDR2 SVGAGI. The CDR3 is 11 amino acids. The CDR3 reads CASSSGPEQYF. DNA for the CDR3: TGTGCCAGCAGCTCGGGCCCCGAGCAGTACTTC.

This clone was recorded once. The V gene is TRBV5-4, the J gene TRBJ2-6; no clear D. From germline, CDR1 is SGHNT and CDR2 YYREEE (reference sequence). This CDR3 contains 16 residues. The V gene lost 1 base and the J gene lost 4 bases, with 12 bases spanning the gap. The CDR3 loop reads CASSLFGGVGANVLTF. The CDR3 DNA sequence: TGTGCCAGCAGCTTGTTTGGTGGAGTGGGGGCCAACGTCCTGACTTTC. The full variable domain, its missing parts supplied by reference TRBV5-4 and TRBJ2-6, is ETGVTQSPTHLIKTRGQQVTLRCSSQSGHNTVSWYQQALGQGPQFIFQYYREEENGRGNFPPRFSGLQFPNYSSELNVNALELDDSALYLCASSLFGGVGANVLTFGAGSRLTVL.

V gene TRBV9 combines with J gene TRBJ2-1; 13 bases are a match to TRBD2. The ends lost 0 bases at V and 4 bases at J; junction bases unmatched: 4. The CDR3 is 17 amino acids. The germline gives CDR1 SGDLS, CDR2 YYNGEE. For the CDR3, the DNA is TGTGCCAGCAGCGTAGGTCCGGGACTAGCGGGGTACAATGAGCAGTTCTTC. Protein: CASSVGPGLAGYNEQFF. The full variable domain, rest sourced from reference TRBV9 and TRBJ2-1, is DSGVTQTPKHLITATGQRVTLRCSPRSGDLSVYWYQQSLDQGLQFLIQYYNGEERAKGNILERFSAQQFPDLHSELNLSSLELGDSALYFCASSVGPGLAGYNEQFFGPGTRLTVL.

CDR3 nucleotides: TGCGCCAGCAGCTTGAGACAGGGGGTAGACGAGCAGTACTTC. Its translation is CASSLRQGVDEQYF. The rearrangement joins TRBV5-1 to TRBJ2-5; the match to TRBD1 covers 9 bases. The DNA end lines up better with TRBJ2-7; the J call may be wrong. The CDR3 length is 14 residues. Germline loops: CDR1 SGHRS, CDR2 YFSETQ.

The V gene is TRBV25-1, the J gene TRBJ1-1; no clear D gene. Germline V gene lookup returns CDR1 MGHDK and CDR2 SYGVNS. The CDR3 runs 14 residues. Trimming took 2 bases from V and 4 from J, leaving 11 bases between them. The CDR3 region has the DNA TGTGCCAGCAGTGAAGCCCTCATGTCCACTGAAGCTTTCTTT. Translating gives CASSEALMSTEAFF.

This sequence joins TRBV10-2 and TRBJ2-3; D remains unclear. From germline, CDR1 is WSHSY and CDR2 SAAADI. The CDR3 loop spans 14 amino acids. V shed 5 bases and J shed 0 bases, with 9 bases lying between them. CDR3 coding DNA: TGCGCCAGCAGTCGGGCCCCGAGCACAGATACGCAGTATTTT. Protein sequence: CASSRAPSTDTQYF.

This clone was detected only once. The chain couples TRBV19 to TRBJ2-6, with D perhaps matching TRBD1 (6 bases). V lost 0 bases and J lost 1, with 7 bases in between. CDR3 length equals 16 residues. Germline assignment: CDR1 LNHDA and CDR2 SQIVND (reference sequence). CDR3 nucleotide sequence: TGTGCCAGTAGTATAGATCAGGGGTCTGGGGCCAACGTCCTGACTTTC. It translates to CASSIDQGSGANVLTF.

The gene calls are TRBV4-3 and TRBJ2-2; 8 nucleotides agree with TRBD2. V lost 1 base and J lost 7; bases outside the gene matches: 8. The germline V gene encodes CDR1 LGHNA and CDR2 YSLEER. CDR3 length: 16 amino acids. The CDR3, as DNA: TGCGCCAGCAGCCAAGCATCGGGGGGGTATGGCGGGGAGCTGTTTTTT. Its translation: CASSQASGGYGGELFF.